This T cell receptor beta chain was identified during a study of a mutant IDH1 vaccine in newly diagnosed glioma. Sequenced by immunoSEQ multiplex PCR; TCRdb stores in-frame clones only, minus some. The profile shows tens of thousands of clones, 86% of them singletons. Trimming stripped 1 base from V and 7 bases from J, with 8 bases between. Germline loops: CDR1 DFQATT, CDR2 SNEGSKA (reference sequence). The CDR3 covers 11 residues. As regards this clone: Its antigen is as yet unknown.

Time point meaning: week 35, safety follow-up. Vaccination used 300 ug of mutant IDH1 20-mer peptide per dose, with topical imiquimod. Sequencing was performed on PBMCs, taken from a glioma patient whose treatment included an IDH1 peptide vaccine. This sequence was found in a man between 35 and 55 years old with glioma. The chain uses TRBV20-1 and TRBJ2-7; D not certain. CDR3 coding DNA: TGCAGTGCTAGAGTTTCCCGAGAGCAGTACTTC. It codes for CSARVSREQYF.